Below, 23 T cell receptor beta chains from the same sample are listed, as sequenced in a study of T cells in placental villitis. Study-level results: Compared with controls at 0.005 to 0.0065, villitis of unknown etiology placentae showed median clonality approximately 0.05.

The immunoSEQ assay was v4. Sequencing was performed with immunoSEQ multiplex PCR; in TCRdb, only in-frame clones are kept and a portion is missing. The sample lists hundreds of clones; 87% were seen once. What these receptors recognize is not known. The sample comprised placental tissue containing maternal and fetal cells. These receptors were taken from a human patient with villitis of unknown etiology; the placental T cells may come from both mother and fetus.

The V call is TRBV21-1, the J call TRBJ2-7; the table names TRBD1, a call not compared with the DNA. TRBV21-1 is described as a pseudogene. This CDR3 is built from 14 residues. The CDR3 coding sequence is TGTGCCAGCAGCAAAGTTATAGGGGACTACGAGCAGTACTTC. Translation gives CASSKVIGDYEQYF.

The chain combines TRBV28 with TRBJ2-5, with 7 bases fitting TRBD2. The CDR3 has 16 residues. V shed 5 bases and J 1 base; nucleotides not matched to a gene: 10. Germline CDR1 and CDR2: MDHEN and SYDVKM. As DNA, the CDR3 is TGTGCCAGCAGTCTCTCCGTCGGCGGGAGCCAAGAGACCCAGTACTTC. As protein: CASSLSVGGSQETQYF. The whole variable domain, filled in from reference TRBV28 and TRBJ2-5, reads DVKVTQSSRYLVKRTGEKVFLECVQDMDHENMFWYRQDPGLGLRLIYFSYDVKMKEKGDIPEGYSVSREKKERFSLILESASTNQTSMYLCASSLSVGGSQETQYFGPGTRLLVL.

As DNA, the CDR3 is TGTGCCAGCAGCCGTAGTAGCGGGAGTGAGACCCAGTACTTC. Protein sequence: CASSRSSGSETQYF. This chain uses TRBV7-6 with TRBJ2-5; TRBD2 matches 9 bases. CDR3 size: 14 residues. The V and J ends lost 5 bases and 5 bases, in that order; junction bases with no gene match: 6. Per the germline V gene, CDR1 is SGHVS and CDR2 is FNYEAQ.

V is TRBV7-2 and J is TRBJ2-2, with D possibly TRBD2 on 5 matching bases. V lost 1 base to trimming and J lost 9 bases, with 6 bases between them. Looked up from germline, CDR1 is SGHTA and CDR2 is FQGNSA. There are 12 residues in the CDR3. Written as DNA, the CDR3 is TGTGCCAGCAGCTTAGACGGGAGGGAGCTGTTTTTT. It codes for CASSLDGRELFF.

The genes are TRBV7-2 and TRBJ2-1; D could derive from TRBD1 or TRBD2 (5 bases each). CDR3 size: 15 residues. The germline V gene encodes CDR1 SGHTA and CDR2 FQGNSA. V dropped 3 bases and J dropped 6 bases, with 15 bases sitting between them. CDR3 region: CASSLFGLQGNEQFF. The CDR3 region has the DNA TGTGCCAGCAGCTTGTTTGGACTGCAGGGCAATGAGCAGTTCTTC.

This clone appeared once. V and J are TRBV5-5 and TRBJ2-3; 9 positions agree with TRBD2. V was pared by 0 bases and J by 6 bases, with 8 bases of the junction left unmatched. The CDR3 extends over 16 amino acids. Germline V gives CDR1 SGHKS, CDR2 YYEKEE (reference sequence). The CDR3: CASSLGLAGRGDTQYF. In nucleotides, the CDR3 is TGTGCCAGCAGCTTGGGGCTAGCGGGACGGGGGGATACGCAGTATTTT.

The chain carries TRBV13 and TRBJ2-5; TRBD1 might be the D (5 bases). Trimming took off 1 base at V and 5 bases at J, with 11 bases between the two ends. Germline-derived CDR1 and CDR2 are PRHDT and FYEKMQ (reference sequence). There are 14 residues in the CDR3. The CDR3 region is CASSLDRTRETQYF. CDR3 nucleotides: TGTGCCAGCAGCTTAGACAGGACGCGGGAGACCCAGTACTTC.

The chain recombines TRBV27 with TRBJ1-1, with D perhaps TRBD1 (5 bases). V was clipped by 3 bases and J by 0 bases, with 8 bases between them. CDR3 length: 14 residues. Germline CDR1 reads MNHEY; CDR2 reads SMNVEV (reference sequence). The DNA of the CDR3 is TGTGCCAGCAGTTTTGGGGGTGTGAACACTGAAGCTTTCTTT. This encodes CASSFGGVNTEAFF.

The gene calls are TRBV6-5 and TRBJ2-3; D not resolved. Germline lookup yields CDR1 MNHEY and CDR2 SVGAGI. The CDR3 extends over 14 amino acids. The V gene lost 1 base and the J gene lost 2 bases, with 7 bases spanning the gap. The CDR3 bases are TGTGCCAGCAGTTACTACCAGTCCACAGATACGCAGTATTTT. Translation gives CASSYYQSTDTQYF.

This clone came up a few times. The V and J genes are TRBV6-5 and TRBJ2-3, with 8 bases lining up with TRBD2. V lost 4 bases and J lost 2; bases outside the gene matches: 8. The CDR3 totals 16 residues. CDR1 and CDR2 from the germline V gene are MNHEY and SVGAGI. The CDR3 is CASSLAGSWTTDTQYF. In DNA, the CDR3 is TGTGCCAGCAGTTTAGCGGGGTCTTGGACCACAGATACGCAGTATTTT.

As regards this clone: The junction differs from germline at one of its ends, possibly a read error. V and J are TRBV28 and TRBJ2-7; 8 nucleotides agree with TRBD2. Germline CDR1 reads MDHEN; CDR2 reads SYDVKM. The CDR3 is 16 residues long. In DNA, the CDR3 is TGTGCCAGCAGTACCAGCCAGCGGGAGTTCTCCTACGAGCAGTATTTC. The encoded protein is CASSTSQREFSYEQYF.

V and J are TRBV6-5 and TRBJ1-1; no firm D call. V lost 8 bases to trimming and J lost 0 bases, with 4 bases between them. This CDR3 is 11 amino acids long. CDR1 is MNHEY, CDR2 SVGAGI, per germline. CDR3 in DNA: TGTGCCAGCTTTATGAACACTGAAGCTTTCTTT. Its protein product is CASFMNTEAFF.

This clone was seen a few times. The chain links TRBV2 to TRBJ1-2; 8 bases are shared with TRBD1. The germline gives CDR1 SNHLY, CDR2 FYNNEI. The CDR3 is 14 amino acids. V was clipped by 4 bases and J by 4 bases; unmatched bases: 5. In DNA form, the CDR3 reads TGTGCCAGCAGTGGAGACAGGGGAATCTATGGCTACACCTTC. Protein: CASSGDRGIYGYTF.

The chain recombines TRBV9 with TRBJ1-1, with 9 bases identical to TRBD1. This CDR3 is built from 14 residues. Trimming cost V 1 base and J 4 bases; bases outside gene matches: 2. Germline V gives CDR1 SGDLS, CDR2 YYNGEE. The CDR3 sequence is CASSVTGGSTEAFF. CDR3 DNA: TGTGCCAGCAGCGTAACAGGGGGCAGCACTGAAGCTTTCTTT.

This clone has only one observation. CDR3 bases: TGTGCCAGTAGTATCCGGGACAGGGGAGGAGAGACCCAGTACTTC. Residues: CASSIRDRGGETQYF. The chain couples TRBV19 to TRBJ2-5; 10 bases align to TRBD1. Germline loops: CDR1 LNHDA, CDR2 SQIVND (reference sequence). The CDR3 has 15 residues. Germline trimming cut 3 bases from V and 4 bases from J; bases unmatched to any gene: 5.

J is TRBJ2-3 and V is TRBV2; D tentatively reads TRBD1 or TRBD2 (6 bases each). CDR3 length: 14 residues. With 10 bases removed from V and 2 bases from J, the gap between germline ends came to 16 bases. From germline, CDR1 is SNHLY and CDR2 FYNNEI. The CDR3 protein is CAKTGASTTDTQYF. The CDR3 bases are TGTGCCAAAACGGGGGCGAGCACCACAGATACGCAGTATTTT.

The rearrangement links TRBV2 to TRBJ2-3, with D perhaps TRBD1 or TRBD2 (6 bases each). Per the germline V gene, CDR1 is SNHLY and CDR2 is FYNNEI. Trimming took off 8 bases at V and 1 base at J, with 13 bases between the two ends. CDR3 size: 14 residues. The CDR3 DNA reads TGTGCCAGCTTGGGGGGCTCCGGCACAGATACGCAGTATTTT. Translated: CASLGGSGTDTQYF.

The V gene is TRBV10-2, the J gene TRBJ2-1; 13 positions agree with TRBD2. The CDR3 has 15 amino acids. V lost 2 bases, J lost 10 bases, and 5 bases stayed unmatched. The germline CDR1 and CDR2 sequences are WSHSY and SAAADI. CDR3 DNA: TGCGCCAGCAGTGAGACTAGCGGGAGGGCCTCAGAGCAGTTCTTC. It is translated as CASSETSGRASEQFF.

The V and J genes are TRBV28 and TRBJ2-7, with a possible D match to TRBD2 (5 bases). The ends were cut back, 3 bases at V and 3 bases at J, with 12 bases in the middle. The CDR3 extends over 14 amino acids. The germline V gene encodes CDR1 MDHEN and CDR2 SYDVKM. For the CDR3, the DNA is TGTGCCAGCAGTTTCGGCCGCGGAGGCTACGAGCAGTACTTC. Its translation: CASSFGRGGYEQYF. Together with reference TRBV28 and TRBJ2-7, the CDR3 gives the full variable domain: DVKVTQSSRYLVKRTGEKVFLECVQDMDHENMFWYRQDPGLGLRLIYFSYDVKMKEKGDIPEGYSVSREKKERFSLILESASTNQTSMYLCASSFGRGGYEQYFGPGTRLTVT.

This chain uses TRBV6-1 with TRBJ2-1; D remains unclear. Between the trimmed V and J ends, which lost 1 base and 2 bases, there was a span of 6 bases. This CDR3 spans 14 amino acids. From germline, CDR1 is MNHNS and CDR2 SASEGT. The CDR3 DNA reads TGTGCCAGCAGTGAAGGGGCCCCCTACAATGAGCAGTTCTTC. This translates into CASSEGAPYNEQFF.

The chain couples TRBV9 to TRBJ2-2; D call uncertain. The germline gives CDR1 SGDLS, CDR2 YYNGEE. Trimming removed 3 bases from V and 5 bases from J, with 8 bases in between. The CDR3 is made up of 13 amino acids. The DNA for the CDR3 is TGTGCCAGCAGCGCCGTAGGGACCGGGGAGCTGTTTTTT. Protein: CASSAVGTGELFF. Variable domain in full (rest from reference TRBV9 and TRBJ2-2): DSGVTQTPKHLITATGQRVTLRCSPRSGDLSVYWYQQSLDQGLQFLIQYYNGEERAKGNILERFSAQQFPDLHSELNLSSLELGDSALYFCASSAVGTGELFFGEGSRLTVL.

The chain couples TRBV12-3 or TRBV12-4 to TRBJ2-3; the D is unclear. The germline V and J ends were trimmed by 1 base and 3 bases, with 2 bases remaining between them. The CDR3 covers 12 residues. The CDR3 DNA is TGTGCCAGCAGTTTAGTAACAGATACGCAGTATTTT. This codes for CASSLVTDTQYF.

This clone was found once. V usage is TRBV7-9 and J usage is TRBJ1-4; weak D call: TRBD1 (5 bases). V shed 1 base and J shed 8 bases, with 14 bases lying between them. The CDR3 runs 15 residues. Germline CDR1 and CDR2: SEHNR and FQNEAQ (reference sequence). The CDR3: CASSLESRAVEKLFF. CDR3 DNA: TGTGCCAGCAGCTTAGAAAGCAGGGCGGTGGAAAAACTGTTTTTT.